This note documents a single T cell receptor beta chain sequence. Its antigen is not known. The record originates from a study of persistence of HIV-infected CD4 T cells. This CDR3 is built from 13 residues. V lost 6 bases, J lost 3 bases, and 11 bases lay in between. This was the immunoSEQ version 4 assay in survey mode. Genomic DNA was diluted to 10 ng/uL, up to about 1 ug per sample. TCRdb keeps only in-frame clones here, not all; method: immunoSEQ multiplex PCR. The top ten clones hold roughly 40% of a sample with about 5,300 clones, 60% to 80% of them seen once. Cells were stimulated with CMV-infected fibroblast lysates at roughly 10 ug/mL. CD4+ T cells upregulating both CD40 ligand and CD69 were sorted as responding cells. CD8+ T cells were removed from PBMCs prior to stimulation.

The specimen was CD4+ T cells sorted from PBMCs after roughly 18-hour stimulation, collected from a patient who received antiretroviral therapy. The chain links TRBV12-3 or TRBV12-4 to TRBJ1-1; possible D gene TRBD1, 6 bases. The clonotype comes from an adult man with HIV who was CMV-seropositive. This chain's CDR3 is CASRTGGHTEAFF. In DNA, the CDR3 is TGTGCCAGCAGGACGGGGGGGCACACTGAAGCTTTCTTT.